This T cell receptor beta chain was sequenced during a study of blood T cell repertoires in COVID-19. Study background: Collection of acute and convalescent COVID-19 samples took place in the United States, Italy and Spain. Sources were T cells, B-cell-depleted T cells, or PBMCs; the material itself was cDNA or gDNA.

The CDR3 loop spans 15 amino acids. From germline, CDR1 is MNHEY and CDR2 SMNVEV (reference sequence). V trimming: 6 bases; J trimming: 4 bases; junction bases outside the gene matches: 10. In the original workflow: Reference gene primer amplification gave nucleated cell count estimates. Data came from immunoSEQ multiplex PCR; TCRdb stores just in-frame clones and leaves some out. V, J and clone size reflect that table, while D and trimming were determined from the DNA. Of about 280,000 clones detected, about 80% appear once; the ten largest clones hold over 8.5%. The sample was peripheral blood. This sequence joins TRBV27 and TRBJ2-7; TRBD1 aligns across 9 bases. The clonotype originates from a woman in her 50s who had recovered from COVID-19. The CDR3 bases are TGTGCCAGCAGCAAGATAGGGACAGGGTTGTACGAGCAGTACTTC. It codes for CASSKIGTGLYEQYF.